This note documents a single TCR beta chain sequence. Its matching antigen is unknown. The sample comes from a study of PD-L1 blockade in urothelial cancer. Study in general: A median of about 140,000 T cells was found in the blood samples.

Points from the study as a whole: Durable benefit accompanied greater 3-week expansion of tumor-associated blood clones.

Repertoires were generated with immunoSEQ multiplex PCR, while TCRdb's copy carries only in-frame clones and drops some. The repertoire has more than 45,000 clones, approximately 75% of them found once; the top ten carry approximately 3.6%. The CDR3 totals 15 residues. V was shortened by 3 bases and J by 5 bases, with 16 bases between the two germline ends. From germline, CDR1 is SGHRS and CDR2 YFSETQ. The sample was PBMCs, taken around atezolizumab (anti-PD-L1) treatment. The sequence derives from a man between 65 and 85 years old with urothelial cancer. V gene TRBV5-1 combines with J gene TRBJ2-3; a possible D gene is TRBD1 (5 bases). CDR3 coding DNA: TGCGCCAGCAGCTCAAACAGGAGATTCGGAGATACGCAGTATTTT. Translating gives CASSSNRRFGDTQYF. The whole variable domain, remainder taken from reference TRBV5-1 and TRBJ2-3, is KAGVTQTPRYLIKTRGQQVTLSCSPISGHRSVSWYQQTPGQGLQFLFEYFSETQRNKGNFPGRFSGRQFSNSRSEMNVSTLELGDSALYLCASSSNRRFGDTQYFGPGTRLTVL.